This TCR beta chain is from a study of OX40 agonist ivuxolimab in advanced cancers. The germline V gene has CDR1 ENHRY and CDR2 SYGVKD. The ends were cut back, 7 bases at V and 2 bases at J, with 9 bases in the middle. The CDR3 length is 12 residues. TCRdb's table, derived via immunoSEQ multiplex PCR, lists solely in-frame clones and lacks some. The data contain over 75,000 clones, roughly 92% of them singletons. The rearrangement uses TRBV10-3 and TRBJ2-7; possibly TRBD1 for D (6 bases). The source is an adult with an advanced solid tumor such as melanoma, head and neck, liver or kidney cancer. Sequencing used CD4+ or CD8+ T cells sorted from blood, obtained in a trial of the OX40 agonist ivuxolimab. The CDR3 reads CAIKGQTYEQYF. The CDR3 nucleotides are TGTGCCATCAAAGGACAGACCTACGAGCAGTACTTC.